A selection of T cell receptor beta chains follows, all from one sample in a study of T cell responses to AZD1222 COVID-19 vaccine. The assay was immunoSEQ multiplex PCR, and TCRdb's table has in-frame clones only and misses some. The repertoire has more than 95,000 clones, about 90% of them found once; the top ten carry more than 5.5%. The sequencing here drew on peripheral blood, taken on day 0 of AZD1222 vaccination. The receptors come from an adult in good health. CDR3s include the opening cysteine and the closing phenylalanine or tryptophan. Each record gives: D gene, V gene, clone size, J gene, CDR3 length, CDR3 DNA, CDR3 protein. The D gene is left open where the match is weak. The size entry is marked missing in some rows and otherwise reads once, few, many or a size class.

D gene: TRBD2; V gene: TRBV5-1; clone size: -; J gene: TRBJ2-7; CDR3 length: 16; CDR3 DNA: TGCGCCAGCAGCAGCGGACTAGCGGGCCCCAACTACGAGCAGTACTTC; CDR3 protein: CASSSGLAGPNYEQYF
D gene: TRBD1; V gene: TRBV19; clone size: -; J gene: TRBJ2-7; CDR3 length: 14; CDR3 DNA: TGTGCCAGTAGTAGGCAGGGGGCTGGGGACGAGCAGTACTTC; CDR3 protein: CASSRQGAGDEQYF
D gene: -; V gene: TRBV25-1; clone size: few; J gene: TRBJ2-3; CDR3 length: 14; CDR3 DNA: TGTGCCAGCAACGGACCGCTTAGCACAGATACGCAGTATTTT; CDR3 protein: CASNGPLSTDTQYF
D gene: TRBD2; V gene: TRBV7-9; clone size: -; J gene: TRBJ2-1; CDR3 length: 15; CDR3 DNA: TGTGCCAGCAGCTTAAGCGGGAGCAGCTACAATGAGCAGTTCTTC; CDR3 protein: CASSLSGSSYNEQFF
D gene: TRBD1; V gene: TRBV27; clone size: once; J gene: TRBJ1-6; CDR3 length: 17; CDR3 DNA: TGTGCCAGCAGTTACCTGGGACAGGGAGGTTATAATTCACCCCTCCACTTT; CDR3 protein: CASSYLGQGGYNSPLHF
D gene: -; V gene: TRBV30; clone size: -; J gene: TRBJ1-5; CDR3 length: 13; CDR3 DNA: TGTGCCTGGACACGTGAGGGCAATCAGCCCCAGCATTTT; CDR3 protein: CAWTREGNQPQHF
D gene: -; V gene: TRBV5-1; clone size: -; J gene: TRBJ1-1; CDR3 length: 12; CDR3 DNA: TGCGCCAGCCAGACTTCGGGGGGTGAAGCTTTCTTT; CDR3 protein: CASQTSGGEAFF
D gene: -; V gene: TRBV3-1/TRBV3-2; clone size: -; J gene: TRBJ2-7; CDR3 length: 15; CDR3 DNA: TGTGCCAGCAGCCAAATCGCCAGGGGGGTTGACGAGCAGTACTTC; CDR3 protein: CASSQIARGVDEQYF
D gene: -; V gene: TRBV6-2/TRBV6-3; clone size: -; J gene: TRBJ2-5; CDR3 length: 13; CDR3 DNA: TGTGCCAGCAGTTACTCTAGTTTCGCGACCCAGTACTTC; CDR3 protein: CASSYSSFATQYF
D gene: -; V gene: TRBV6-5; clone size: -; J gene: TRBJ1-2; CDR3 length: 15; CDR3 DNA: TGTGCCAGCAGCACGTACACAAGGTCTAACTATGGCTACACCTTC; CDR3 protein: CASSTYTRSNYGYTF
D gene: -; V gene: TRBV12-5; clone size: -; J gene: TRBJ1-2; CDR3 length: 12; CDR3 DNA: TGTGCTAGTGGTTACCACAGGGAGGGCTACACCTTC; CDR3 protein: CASGYHREGYTF
D gene: TRBD1; V gene: TRBV24-1; clone size: -; J gene: TRBJ2-3; CDR3 length: 15; CDR3 DNA: TGTGCCACCAGTGATCCGGGACAGGGTACAGATACGCAGTATTTT; CDR3 protein: CATSDPGQGTDTQYF
D gene: -; V gene: TRBV9; clone size: -; J gene: TRBJ1-1; CDR3 length: 15; CDR3 DNA: TGTGCCAGCAGCGTAGAATCCGGGGGCTGGACTGAAGCTTTCTTT; CDR3 protein: CASSVESGGWTEAFF
D gene: -; V gene: TRBV2; clone size: -; J gene: TRBJ1-1; CDR3 length: 13; CDR3 DNA: TGTGCCAGCAGTAGGGACCTGAACACTGAAGCTTTCTTT; CDR3 protein: CASSRDLNTEAFF
D gene: TRBD1; V gene: TRBV6-2/TRBV6-3; clone size: -; J gene: TRBJ1-3; CDR3 length: 16; CDR3 DNA: TGTGCCAGCAGTTACGGCGGGACAGGGATGCGAAACACCATATATTTT; CDR3 protein: CASSYGGTGMRNTIYF
D gene: -; V gene: TRBV7-8; clone size: -; J gene: TRBJ1-3; CDR3 length: 14; CDR3 DNA: TGTGCCAGCAGCTTAAACCCCACTGGAAACACCATATATTTT; CDR3 protein: CASSLNPTGNTIYF
D gene: -; V gene: TRBV1; clone size: -; J gene: TRBJ2-1; CDR3 length: 16; CDR3 DNA: TGCACCAGCCCCGACGCAGGGCGGGAGAAGGGGGGTGAGCAGTTCTTC; CDR3 protein: CTSPDAGREKGGEQFF
D gene: -; V gene: TRBV5-4; clone size: -; J gene: TRBJ1-2; CDR3 length: 14; CDR3 DNA: TGTGCCAGCAGCCTCATAATGACTAACTATGGCTACACCTTC; CDR3 protein: CASSLIMTNYGYTF
D gene: TRBD1; V gene: TRBV12-5; clone size: few; J gene: TRBJ1-6; CDR3 length: 18; CDR3 DNA: TGTGCTAGTGGTTTGCCCCGGACAGGGGGCTCCTATAATTCACCCCTCCACTTT; CDR3 protein: CASGLPRTGGSYNSPLHF
D gene: -; V gene: TRBV9; clone size: -; J gene: TRBJ2-1; CDR3 length: 13; CDR3 DNA: TGTGCCAGCAGCGACCTCGAATACAATGAGCAGTTCTTC; CDR3 protein: CASSDLEYNEQFF
D gene: TRBD2; V gene: TRBV27; clone size: -; J gene: TRBJ2-1; CDR3 length: 16; CDR3 DNA: TGTGCCAGCAGGGGGCTGGCTAGCGGGAGTTTCGATGAGCAGTTCTTC; CDR3 protein: CASRGLASGSFDEQFF
D gene: -; V gene: TRBV18; clone size: -; J gene: TRBJ2-2; CDR3 length: 15; CDR3 DNA: TGTGCCAGCTCACCTCTAATGGGCGGGAACGGGGAGCTGTTTTTT; CDR3 protein: CASSPLMGGNGELFF
D gene: -; V gene: TRBV19; clone size: -; J gene: TRBJ1-2; CDR3 length: 13; CDR3 DNA: TGTGCCAGTAGTATAGAAGGCCACTATGGCTACACCTTC; CDR3 protein: CASSIEGHYGYTF
D gene: -; V gene: TRBV2; clone size: -; J gene: TRBJ1-5; CDR3 length: 15; CDR3 DNA: TGTGCCAGCAGTGACCGGGGTAACAGCAATCAGCCCCAGCATTTT; CDR3 protein: CASSDRGNSNQPQHF
D gene: TRBD1; V gene: TRBV10-2; clone size: -; J gene: TRBJ2-7; CDR3 length: 14; CDR3 DNA: TGCGCCAGCAGCCCGACAGGGGGGAAGGACGAGCAGTACTTC; CDR3 protein: CASSPTGGKDEQYF
D gene: TRBD1; V gene: TRBV15; clone size: -; J gene: TRBJ1-2; CDR3 length: 17; CDR3 DNA: TGTGCCACCAGCAGAGTGGGACAGGGACAAGCTGGGTATGGCTACACCTTC; CDR3 protein: CATSRVGQGQAGYGYTF
D gene: -; V gene: TRBV5-1; clone size: -; J gene: TRBJ2-5; CDR3 length: 14; CDR3 DNA: TGCGCCAGCAGCTTGGACGGGCAACAAGAGACCCAGTACTTC; CDR3 protein: CASSLDGQQETQYF
D gene: -; V gene: TRBV18; clone size: -; J gene: TRBJ2-5; CDR3 length: 15; CDR3 DNA: TGTGCCAGCTCACCATTGACGGGTCCACAAGAGACCCAGTACTTC; CDR3 protein: CASSPLTGPQETQYF
D gene: -; V gene: TRBV2; clone size: -; J gene: TRBJ2-1; CDR3 length: 13; CDR3 DNA: TGTGCCAGCAGTAGCGGAGGGTACAATGAGCAGTTCTTC; CDR3 protein: CASSSGGYNEQFF
D gene: -; V gene: TRBV7-6; clone size: -; J gene: TRBJ1-1; CDR3 length: 14; CDR3 DNA: TGTGCCAGCAGCTTAGCGCGTTGGGGCACTGAAGCTTTCTTT; CDR3 protein: CASSLARWGTEAFF
D gene: TRBD2; V gene: TRBV19; clone size: -; J gene: TRBJ2-1; CDR3 length: 15; CDR3 DNA: TGTGCCAGTAGTACAGGGCTAGCGGCGTTTAATGAGCAGTTCTTC; CDR3 protein: CASSTGLAAFNEQFF
D gene: -; V gene: TRBV7-2; clone size: -; J gene: TRBJ1-2; CDR3 length: 16; CDR3 DNA: TGTGCCAGCAGCTTTCAGGGACCGGGGAATTATGTTGGCTACACCTTC; CDR3 protein: CASSFQGPGNYVGYTF
D gene: TRBD1; V gene: TRBV5-4; clone size: -; J gene: TRBJ1-6; CDR3 length: 15; CDR3 DNA: TGTGCCAGCAGCCCTATGGACAGGAGAAATTCACCCCTCCACTTT; CDR3 protein: CASSPMDRRNSPLHF
D gene: -; V gene: TRBV10-3; clone size: -; J gene: TRBJ1-4; CDR3 length: 13; CDR3 DNA: TGTGCCATTTTGGACAAAACTAATGAAAAACTGTTTTTT; CDR3 protein: CAILDKTNEKLFF
D gene: -; V gene: TRBV21-1; clone size: -; J gene: TRBJ1-6; CDR3 length: 14; CDR3 DNA: TGTGTCCCAGCTTCTACAGGGCCCAATTCACCCCTCCACTTT; CDR3 protein: CVPASTGPNSPLHF
D gene: TRBD1; V gene: TRBV7-8; clone size: -; J gene: TRBJ2-2; CDR3 length: 15; CDR3 DNA: TGTGCCAGCAGCAGATCCGGGACAGGGTACGGGGAGCTGTTTTTT; CDR3 protein: CASSRSGTGYGELFF
D gene: -; V gene: TRBV18; clone size: -; J gene: TRBJ1-2; CDR3 length: 13; CDR3 DNA: TGTGCCAGCTCACCATCGGGACGGGAAGGCTACACCTTC; CDR3 protein: CASSPSGREGYTF
D gene: TRBD1; V gene: TRBV19; clone size: -; J gene: TRBJ2-5; CDR3 length: 15; CDR3 DNA: TGTGCCAGTACGTACACCGGGACAGGAAGAGAGACCCAGTACTTC; CDR3 protein: CASTYTGTGRETQYF
D gene: TRBD1; V gene: TRBV3-1/TRBV3-2; clone size: -; J gene: TRBJ1-2; CDR3 length: 17; CDR3 DNA: TGTGCCAGCAGCCAACACGGGACAGGCGGTGGTAACTATGGCTACACCTTC; CDR3 protein: CASSQHGTGGGNYGYTF
D gene: TRBD1; V gene: TRBV15; clone size: -; J gene: TRBJ2-7; CDR3 length: 15; CDR3 DNA: TGTGCCACCAGCAACCCCGGGACAGACTCCTACGAGCAGTACTTC; CDR3 protein: CATSNPGTDSYEQYF
D gene: TRBD1; V gene: TRBV19; clone size: -; J gene: TRBJ2-7; CDR3 length: 14; CDR3 DNA: TGTGCCAGTAATCATCAGGGGGCTGGCGACGAGCAGTACTTC; CDR3 protein: CASNHQGAGDEQYF
D gene: TRBD1; V gene: TRBV5-1; clone size: -; J gene: TRBJ2-7; CDR3 length: 13; CDR3 DNA: TGCGCCAGCTCAGGACAGGGGGATGGCGAGCAGTACTTC; CDR3 protein: CASSGQGDGEQYF
D gene: -; V gene: TRBV7-6; clone size: -; J gene: TRBJ2-1; CDR3 length: 18; CDR3 DNA: TGTGCCAGCAGCTTATGGGTCGGGAACCCCGGGAGTAAAAATGAGCAGTTCTTC; CDR3 protein: CASSLWVGNPGSKNEQFF
D gene: -; V gene: TRBV6-6; clone size: once; J gene: TRBJ2-7; CDR3 length: 14; CDR3 DNA: TGTGCCAGCAGTTACTCGAGAGGGAGAAACGAGCAGTACTTC; CDR3 protein: CASSYSRGRNEQYF
D gene: TRBD1; V gene: TRBV3-1/TRBV3-2; clone size: -; J gene: TRBJ2-4; CDR3 length: 18; CDR3 DNA: TGTGCCAGCAGCCAAGATAGACAGGGAACAGCCTCCAAAAACATTCAGTACTTC; CDR3 protein: CASSQDRQGTASKNIQYF
D gene: TRBD1; V gene: TRBV5-4; clone size: -; J gene: TRBJ1-1; CDR3 length: 15; CDR3 DNA: TGTGCCAGCAGCGAAGGGACAGGGCGCGACACTGAAGCTTTCTTT; CDR3 protein: CASSEGTGRDTEAFF
D gene: -; V gene: TRBV29-1; clone size: -; J gene: TRBJ1-1; CDR3 length: 12; CDR3 DNA: TGCAGCGTTGGCACAGGGAACACTGAAGCTTTCTTT; CDR3 protein: CSVGTGNTEAFF
D gene: -; V gene: TRBV12-5; clone size: -; J gene: TRBJ1-1; CDR3 length: 15; CDR3 DNA: TGTGCTAGTGGTTTGGGGCTAGGGGGAAACACTGAAGCTTTCTTT; CDR3 protein: CASGLGLGGNTEAFF
D gene: TRBD1; V gene: TRBV12-3/TRBV12-4; clone size: -; J gene: TRBJ1-5; CDR3 length: 12; CDR3 DNA: TGTGCCAGCAGTTCAGGGGGCCAGCCCCAGCATTTT; CDR3 protein: CASSSGGQPQHF
D gene: -; V gene: TRBV7-2; clone size: -; J gene: TRBJ2-1; CDR3 length: 13; CDR3 DNA: TGTGCCAGCAGCTTAGTTTCCGGGGAGAGGACGTTCTTC; CDR3 protein: CASSLVSGERTFF
D gene: TRBD1; V gene: TRBV28; clone size: -; J gene: TRBJ2-7; CDR3 length: 14; CDR3 DNA: TGTGCCAGCAGTCTAGAGGGGACAGCCTACGAGCAGTACTTC; CDR3 protein: CASSLEGTAYEQYF
D gene: -; V gene: TRBV7-2; clone size: -; J gene: TRBJ1-1; CDR3 length: 15; CDR3 DNA: TGTGCCAGCAGCTTAGTTGGGGGGTCGAACACTGAAGCTTTCTTT; CDR3 protein: CASSLVGGSNTEAFF